This TCR beta chain was sequenced for a study of follicular helper T cells after annual influenza vaccination. Noted time point: 2015-2016 season, 7 days after influenza vaccination. Sequenced by immunoSEQ multiplex PCR; TCRdb stores in-frame clones only, minus some. Of about 10,000 clones in the sample, roughly 85% were seen once. This CDR3 contains 14 residues. Germline V gene lookup returns CDR1 GTSNPN and CDR2 SVGIG (reference sequence). The V segment lost 5 bases and the J segment 3 bases; nucleotides outside the gene matches: 8. The sample was CXCR5- memory CD4+ T cells sorted from blood, taken 7 days after influenza vaccination. This sequence joins TRBV30 and TRBJ2-3, with 7 bases that match TRBD1. This TCR was sampled from an adult who received the influenza vaccine. CDR3 in DNA: TGTGCCTGGGACAGGGTAAAGAGAACAGATACGCAGTATTTT. Translating gives CAWDRVKRTDTQYF.